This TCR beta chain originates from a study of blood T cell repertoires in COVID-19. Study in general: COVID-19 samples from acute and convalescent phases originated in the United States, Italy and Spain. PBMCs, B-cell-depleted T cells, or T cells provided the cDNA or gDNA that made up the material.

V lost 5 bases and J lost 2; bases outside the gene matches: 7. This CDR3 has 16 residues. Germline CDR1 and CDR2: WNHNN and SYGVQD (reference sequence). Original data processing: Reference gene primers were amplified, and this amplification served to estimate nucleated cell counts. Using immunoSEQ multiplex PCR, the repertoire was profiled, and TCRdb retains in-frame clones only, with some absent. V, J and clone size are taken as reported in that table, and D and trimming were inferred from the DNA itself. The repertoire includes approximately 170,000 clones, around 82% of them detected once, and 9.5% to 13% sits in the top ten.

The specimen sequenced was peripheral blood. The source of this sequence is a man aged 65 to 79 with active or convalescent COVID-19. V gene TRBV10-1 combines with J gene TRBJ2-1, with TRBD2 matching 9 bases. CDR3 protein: CASSPSTSGAYNEQFF. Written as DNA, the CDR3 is TGCGCCAGCAGTCCGTCGACTAGCGGTGCCTACAATGAGCAGTTCTTC.